These 23 T cell receptor beta chains were sequenced from one sample in a study of T-cell memory formation after mild COVID-19. TCRdb re-analysed the 5' RACE reads in MiXCR, keeping a single row per CDR3 protein. The sample has approximately 300,000 distinct CDR3 sequences, roughly 15% seen once. Sequencing was performed on PBMCs or a T cell subset sorted from them (not recorded which). The receptors were gathered from a man aged 18 to 30 who had mild COVID-19 (a few samples of this study predate the infection). Cell type and time point are not known.

This rearrangement joins TRBV4-3 to TRBJ1-2; D may be TRBD1 (6 bases). Germline CDR1 reads LGHNA; CDR2 reads YSLEER. The CDR3 is 14 residues long. Trimming stripped 3 bases from V and 8 bases from J, with 16 bases between. CDR3 region: CASSHTGQSGGYTF. For the CDR3, the DNA is TGCGCCAGCAGCCACACGGGACAATCGGGAGGCTACACCTTC.

This clonotype was picked up a small number of times. This may arise from a read error, as a much more abundant clone is one base away. The chain employs TRBV5-6 and TRBJ1-2; 9 positions match TRBD1. Per the germline V gene, CDR1 is SGHDT and CDR2 is YYEEEE. Trimming removed 2 bases from V and 4 bases from J; junction bases left unmatched: 3. The CDR3 is made up of 14 amino acids. The CDR3 reads CASSFGQGSYGYTF. The CDR3 DNA reads TGTGCCAGCAGCTTCGGACAGGGGAGCTATGGCTACACCTTC.

This clonotype was recorded a few times. The CDR3 loop is CASSLRGFGYGYTF. CDR3 DNA: TGTGCCAGCAGCTTAAGGGGTTTCGGCTATGGCTACACCTTC. The chain is built from TRBV7-2 and TRBJ1-2, with D possibly matching TRBD1 (5 bases). V was pared by 2 bases and J by 4 bases, with 11 bases between. The CDR3 contains 14 residues. Germline loops: CDR1 SGHTA, CDR2 FQGNSA.

This clonotype was detected only a few times. The chain uses TRBV7-2 and TRBJ2-6; no clear D. Germline values: CDR1 SGHTA, CDR2 FQGNSA. Trimming pared 5 bases from V and 0 bases from J, leaving 5 bases between. This CDR3 comprises 14 residues. The CDR3, as DNA: TGTGCCAGCAGCCCCGACTCTGGGGCCAACGTCCTGACTTTC. It is translated as CASSPDSGANVLTF.

This clonotype appeared once. The chain links TRBV7-2 to TRBJ2-1; a possible D gene is TRBD2 (7 bases). The V and J ends lost 5 bases and 0 bases respectively, with 11 bases between them. CDR1 is SGHTA and CDR2 is FQGNSA in the germline V gene. This CDR3 spans 15 amino acids. This chain's CDR3 is CASSAGGLSYNEQFF. CDR3 sequence (DNA): TGTGCCAGCAGCGCCGGGGGGCTCTCCTACAATGAGCAGTTCTTC.

This clonotype showed up just a few times. This sequence joins TRBV6-2 or TRBV6-3 and TRBJ1-2; no reliable D call. V was pared by 6 bases and J by 4 bases, with 15 bases between. Germline CDR1 MNHEY, CDR2 SVGEGT. This CDR3 is built from 14 residues. Here the CDR3 DNA reads TGTGCCAGCAGACCCTCGGGTGGTATCTATGGCTACACCTTC. Its translation is CASRPSGGIYGYTF.

This clonotype has a count of ten or more. The chain uses TRBV9 and TRBJ2-2; maybe TRBD2 (5 bases). This CDR3 contains 14 residues. Trimming stripped 4 bases from V and 8 bases from J, with 15 bases between. Germline V lookup: CDR1 SGDLS, CDR2 YYNGEE. The CDR3 nucleotides read TGTGCCAGCAGCATTCGGACCGGCGGGGGGGAGCTGTTTTTT. This encodes CASSIRTGGGELFF.

This clonotype was seen only a few times. The chain recombines TRBV30 with TRBJ1-2, with 10 bases lining up with TRBD1. The germline CDR1 and CDR2 sequences are GTSNPN and SVGIG (reference sequence). This CDR3 region has 14 residues. V was clipped by 3 bases and J by 8 bases; unmatched bases: 9. CDR3 protein: CAWSATGGAYGYTF. Here the CDR3 DNA reads TGTGCCTGGAGCGCGACAGGGGGCGCGTACGGCTACACCTTC.

The CDR3 loop reads CASSPTTTAGTGVPLHF. The CDR3 DNA is TGTGCCAGCTCACCGACTACTACCGCCGGGACAGGGGTCCCCCTCCACTTT. V gene TRBV18 combines with J gene TRBJ1-6, with 10 positions matching TRBD1. Unmatched junction bases numbered 15, after V lost 3 bases and J lost 13 bases. The germline gives CDR1 KGHSH, CDR2 LQKENI. This CDR3 comprises 17 residues.

This clonotype came up many times. The chain uses TRBV5-1 and TRBJ2-1; TRBD1 might be the D (7 bases). Per germline, CDR1 SGHRS and CDR2 YFSETQ. This CDR3 contains 15 residues. V gave up 4 bases and J gave up 4 bases, with 15 bases separating them. In DNA, the CDR3 is TGCGCCAGCAGCCTGGAGGGGGCCGGTTACAATGAGCAGTTCTTC. Amino acid sequence: CASSLEGAGYNEQFF.

This clonotype was counted a few times. The V gene is TRBV6-5, the J gene TRBJ2-5; the D gene is possibly TRBD1 (6 bases). Germline CDR1 and CDR2: MNHEY and SVGAGI. This CDR3 region has 15 residues. V was shortened by 2 bases and J by 5 bases, with 15 bases between the two germline ends. CDR3: CASSYMLGARETQYF. DNA for the CDR3: TGTGCCAGCAGTTACATGTTGGGGGCCCGCGAGACCCAGTACTTC.

This chain connects TRBV5-4 to TRBJ1-2, with D tentatively TRBD1 (6 bases). CDR3 length: 13 residues. Germline V gene data show CDR1 as SGHNT and CDR2 as YYREEE (reference sequence). V lost 7 bases and J 0 bases, leaving 10 bases between the germline ends. The CDR3 protein is CASYDRPNYGYTF. In DNA form, the CDR3 reads TGTGCCAGCTATGACAGGCCTAACTATGGCTACACCTTC.

The chain is built from TRBV5-5 and TRBJ1-6, with D tentatively TRBD1 (6 bases). The CDR3 is 14 residues long. The germline V and J ends were trimmed by 7 bases and 7 bases, with 15 bases remaining between them. The V gene's germline CDR1 is SGHKS and CDR2 YYEKEE (reference sequence). CDR3 region: CASGYKGVNSPLHF. In nucleotides, the CDR3 is TGTGCCAGCGGTTATAAGGGGGTCAATTCACCCCTCCACTTT.

This clonotype was found many times. The V and J genes are TRBV12-3 or TRBV12-4 and TRBJ2-3, with 9 bases that match TRBD2. This CDR3 is built from 18 residues. V was pared by 3 bases and J by 2 bases, with 12 bases of the junction left unmatched. CDR3 protein: CASSLGRRGGGATDTQYF. DNA of the CDR3: TGTGCCAGCAGTTTGGGAAGACGGGGCGGGGGGGCCACAGATACGCAGTATTTT.

A few counts support this clonotype. This chain connects TRBV5-8 to TRBJ2-3; the D gene is possibly TRBD2 (5 bases). Trimming took 0 bases from V and 11 from J, leaving 16 bases between them. Per germline, CDR1 SGHTS and CDR2 YDEGEE. CDR3 size: 14 residues. CDR3: CASSLEAGPREQYF. DNA of the CDR3: TGTGCCAGCAGCTTGGAGGCGGGTCCGAGGGAGCAGTATTTT.

This clonotype was observed a few times. V gene TRBV5-1 combines with J gene TRBJ1-5, with TRBD1 matching 7 bases. The germline V gene encodes CDR1 SGHRS and CDR2 YFSETQ. With V trimmed by 5 bases and J by 6 bases, 11 bases remained unmatched. The CDR3 is 15 residues long. The CDR3 spells CASSLVRGLVQPQHF. CDR3 DNA sequence: TGCGCCAGCAGTCTAGTCAGGGGGTTAGTTCAGCCCCAGCATTTT.

This clonotype came up many times. This chain connects TRBV6-2 or TRBV6-3 to TRBJ1-5, with TRBD1 matching over 9 bases. The germline gives CDR1 MNHEY, CDR2 SVGEGT. There are 15 residues in the CDR3. Germline trimming cut 1 base from V and 5 bases from J; bases unmatched to any gene: 3. The CDR3 DNA is TGTGCCAGCAGTTACTTCGGGACAGGGCATCAGCCCCAGCATTTT. Translated: CASSYFGTGHQPQHF.

V is TRBV7-2 and J is TRBJ2-5, with 11 bases that match TRBD2. Germline V gene data show CDR1 as SGHTA and CDR2 as FQGNSA. V lost 5 bases, J lost 5 bases, and 7 bases stayed unmatched. The length of the CDR3 is 15 residues. In DNA form, the CDR3 reads TGTGCCAGCAGCCGACTAGCGGGGAGGGCGGAGACCCAGTACTTC. It is translated as CASSRLAGRAETQYF.

This clonotype was recorded many times. The CDR3, as DNA: TGTGCCAGCAGCTTACGGGGGGGCAAACCCTGGAGCGGCACAGATACGCAGTATTTT. Protein sequence: CASSLRGGKPWSGTDTQYF. The V gene is TRBV11-2, the J gene TRBJ2-3, with TRBD2 matching over 8 bases. Trimming cost V 2 bases and J 1 base; bases outside gene matches: 14. The CDR3 extends over 19 amino acids. Germline loops: CDR1 SGHAT, CDR2 FQNNGV. The full variable domain, in which reference TRBV11-2 and TRBJ2-3 provide the parts outside the CDR3, is EAGVAQSPRYKIIEKRQSVAFWCNPISGHATLYWYQQILGQGPKLLIQFQNNGVVDDSQLPKDRFSAERLKGVDSTLKIQPAKLEDSAVYLCASSLRGGKPWSGTDTQYFGPGTRLTVL.

The chain combines TRBV4-1 with TRBJ2-2; TRBD2 might be the D (6 bases). Trimming pared 0 bases from V and 0 bases from J, leaving 14 bases between. The germline gives CDR1 MGHRA, CDR2 YSYEKL. The CDR3 length is 18 residues. The CDR3 bases are TGCGCCAGCAGCCAAGATAGGAGGACTACAGCGAACACCGGGGAGCTGTTTTTT. Protein product: CASSQDRRTTANTGELFF.

Only a few counts were recorded for this clonotype. CDR3: CAWSVVRVDEGYTF. Written as DNA, the CDR3 is TGTGCCTGGAGTGTCGTCAGGGTGGATGAAGGCTACACCTTC. V usage is TRBV30 and J usage is TRBJ1-2; the D gene is possibly TRBD1 (5 bases). Trimming took 0 bases from V and 8 from J, leaving 16 bases between them. The CDR3 sequence is 14 residues long. Germline lookup yields CDR1 GTSNPN and CDR2 SVGIG (reference sequence).

The chain recombines TRBV7-8 with TRBJ2-7, with a weak D call TRBD2 (6 bases). This CDR3 is built from 14 residues. Trimming removed 3 bases from V and 2 bases from J, with 11 bases in between. The germline CDR1 and CDR2 sequences are SGHVS and FQNEAQ. The CDR3 reads CASSFGTPPYEQYF. The CDR3 nucleotides are TGTGCCAGCAGCTTCGGGACTCCCCCCTACGAGCAGTACTTC.

The chain has TRBV18 and TRBJ2-3, with D possibly matching TRBD2 (6 bases). Trimming took 6 bases from V and 4 from J, leaving 11 bases between them. CDR1 is KGHSH, CDR2 LQKENI, per germline. CDR3 length: 13 amino acids. The CDR3 DNA reads TGTGCCAGCTCGGGAGGTAGCGCAGATACGCAGTATTTT. It codes for CASSGGSADTQYF.